These T cell receptor beta chains were read from a single sample in a study of blood T cell repertoires in COVID-19. Profiling relied on immunoSEQ multiplex PCR, and the TCRdb table lists in-frame clones only, not all of them. The top ten clones hold 3.8% of a sample with some 93,000 clones, 85% of them seen once. The sample comprised peripheral blood. The source is a man in his fifties or sixties with acute or convalescent COVID-19. Both conserved end residues are part of each CDR3. D genes are given only for firm matches. Clone size is shown for a subset of rows, as once, few, many or a class of expanded clone.

>TRBD1|NA|TRBV6-5|TRBJ2-7|14
TGTGCCAGCAGCCGGGACAGATATCCCTACGAGCAGTACTTC
CASSRDRYPYEQYF
>NA|NA|TRBV5-8|TRBJ1-5|15
TGTGCCAGCAGCTTCCAGGGGCTAAGCAATCAGCCCCAGCATTTT
CASSFQGLSNQPQHF
>NA|NA|TRBV7-3|TRBJ1-1|15
TGTGCCAGCAGCTTCCCGGAGGGAGGGTACACTGAAGCTTTCTTT
CASSFPEGGYTEAFF
>TRBD1|NA|TRBV30|TRBJ1-4|14
TGTGCTCTCAACAGGGGGCAAACTAATGAAAAACTGTTTTTT
CALNRGQTNEKLFF
>TRBD1|few|TRBV7-2|TRBJ1-2|15
TGTGCCAGCAGCTTAGAGACAGGGGGAGGGTATGGCTACACCTTC
CASSLETGGGYGYTF
>TRBD2|NA|TRBV13|TRBJ2-7|15
TGTGCCAGCAGCTTAACTAGCGGGAGCGCTTCCGAGCAGTACTTC
CASSLTSGSASEQYF
>NA|NA|TRBV19|TRBJ2-1|14
TGTGCCAGTATGAGGTCTGTGACTAGTGATGAGCAGTTCTTC
CASMRSVTSDEQFF
>TRBD2|NA|TRBV20-1|TRBJ2-5|14
TGCAGTGCTAGTCGGCGGGGGGGCTTTGAGACCCAGTACTTC
CSASRRGGFETQYF
>NA|NA|TRBV27|TRBJ1-1|14
TGTGCCAGCAGTTGGAACGGCGGGAACACTGAAGCTTTCTTT
CASSWNGGNTEAFF
>TRBD1|NA|TRBV30|TRBJ1-1|14
TGTGCCTGGAGAGGGACAGGGGCGAACACTGAAGCTTTCTTT
CAWRGTGANTEAFF
>NA|NA|TRBV9|TRBJ2-5|15
TGTGCCAGCAGCGTAGCGGTCTCTATCCAAGAGACCCAGTACTTC
CASSVAVSIQETQYF
>TRBD1|NA|TRBV10-3|TRBJ1-2|16
TGTGCCACCTCCCGCCTTGGACAGGGGGCAATCTATGGCTACACCTTC
CATSRLGQGAIYGYTF
>NA|NA|TRBV4-3|TRBJ1-6|14
TGCGCCAGCAGCCAAGCCCAGAATAATTCACCCCTCCACTTT
CASSQAQNNSPLHF
>TRBD2|few|TRBV9|TRBJ2-7|16
TGTGCCAGCAGCGTAGTCCCTAGCGGGAGGGCAGACGAGCAGTACTTC
CASSVVPSGRADEQYF
>NA|NA|TRBV4-2|TRBJ2-5|16
TGTGCCAGCAGCCAAGAATTCGCACAGAACCAAGAGACCCAGTACTTC
CASSQEFAQNQETQYF
>NA|NA|TRBV10-2|TRBJ1-1|13
TGCGCCAGCGGAGGATGGGGGAACACTGAAGCTTTCTTT
CASGGWGNTEAFF
>TRBD1|NA|TRBV19|TRBJ1-2|14
TGTGCCAGTAGGTCCCGGGACAGGGGGCATGGCTACACCTTC
CASRSRDRGHGYTF
>TRBD2|once|TRBV18|TRBJ2-2|18
TGTGCCAGCTCACCCGAGGCTAGCGGGCGGTTTAACACCGGGGAGCTGTTTTTT
CASSPEASGRFNTGELFF
>NA|NA|TRBV6-5|TRBJ1-2|13
TGTGCCAGCAGACCCACGGGGGTGGGAGGCTACACCTTC
CASRPTGVGGYTF
>NA|NA|TRBV7-9|TRBJ2-5|14
TGTGCCAGCAGCTTCCTAACGATCCAAGAGACCCAGTACTTC
CASSFLTIQETQYF
>TRBD1|NA|TRBV13|TRBJ1-2|18
TGTGCCATGACCCCAGGGGGCTTCAGTTGGGCGGGTTTTCATGGCTACACCTTC
CAMTPGGFSWAGFHGYTF
>TRBD2|few|TRBV11-2|TRBJ2-1|14
TGTGCCAGCAGCTTAGCGGGAGGGCAGGTTGAGCAGTTCTTC
CASSLAGGQVEQFF
>NA|once|TRBV3-1/TRBV3-2|TRBJ1-4|14
TGTGCCAGCAGCCAAGAATCCGGGGATGAAAAACTGTTTTTT
CASSQESGDEKLFF
>NA|once|TRBV7-2|TRBJ1-1|14
TGTGCCAGCAGCATAACAGAGGGGAACACTGAAGCTTTCTTT
CASSITEGNTEAFF
>NA|NA|TRBV6-2/TRBV6-3|TRBJ2-1|16
TGTGCCAGCAGTTACGTGGCCCGGACAGAGAGGAATGAGCAGTTCTTC
CASSYVARTERNEQFF
>TRBD1|NA|TRBV27|TRBJ1-6|14
TGTGCCAGGAGGGACGGGACAGACGATTCACCCCTCCACTTT
CARRDGTDDSPLHF
>TRBD1|NA|TRBV7-9|TRBJ2-3|15
TGTGCCAGCAGCTTAGGGGGACAGATCACAGATACGCAGTATTTT
CASSLGGQITDTQYF
>NA|few|TRBV29-1|TRBJ2-5|13
TGCAGCGTGGGGGACACCAAACAAGAGACCCAGTACTTC
CSVGDTKQETQYF
>NA|NA|TRBV5-1|TRBJ2-7|14
TGCGCCAGCAACCGGGACTCTAGCTCCTACGAGCAGTACTTC
CASNRDSSSYEQYF
>NA|NA|TRBV11-2|TRBJ2-5|13
TGTGCCAGCAGCTTAGATCCCCGCGGGACCCAGTACTTC
CASSLDPRGTQYF
>TRBD1|NA|TRBV7-2|TRBJ2-3|14
TGTGCCAGCAACTACAGGGGGCTTAGAGATACGCAGTATTTT
CASNYRGLRDTQYF
>NA|NA|TRBV19|TRBJ1-1|14
TGTGCCAGTAGTATCATCAACAGGGACACTGAAGCTTTCTTT
CASSIINRDTEAFF
>NA|NA|TRBV19|TRBJ1-1|13
TGTGCCAGTAGTGGATTGAGAGGCACTGAAGCTTTCTTT
CASSGLRGTEAFF
>TRBD2|NA|TRBV7-2|TRBJ2-7|13
TGTGCCAGCAGCCACTACGGACTAGGCGAGCAGTACTTC
CASSHYGLGEQYF
>TRBD2|NA|TRBV29-1|TRBJ2-1|13
TGCAGCGTGGGTAGCGGGGGGGGCAATGAGCAGTTCTTC
CSVGSGGGNEQFF
>NA|NA|TRBV7-2|TRBJ1-2|14
TGTGCCAGCAGCCTCAATGGGGGGACCTATGGCTACACCTTC
CASSLNGGTYGYTF
>NA|NA|TRBV7-9|TRBJ1-6|14
TGTGCCAGCAGCTTAGAGGGGGAATGGTCACCCCTCCACTTT
CASSLEGEWSPLHF
>TRBD2|NA|TRBV4-2|TRBJ2-5|16
TGTGCCAGCAGCCAACACCAACTAGCGGGGGGGGAGACCCAGTACTTC
CASSQHQLAGGETQYF
>NA|NA|TRBV4-1|TRBJ1-3|17
TGCGCCAGCAGCCAAGATTTCGGTTCTGCGGATAGAAACACCATATATTTT
CASSQDFGSADRNTIYF
>TRBD2|NA|TRBV18|TRBJ2-7|17
TGTGCCAGCTCGCCATTAGCGGGGGGCCTTGAGAAAGACGAGCAGTACTTC
CASSPLAGGLEKDEQYF
>NA|NA|TRBV12-3/TRBV12-4|TRBJ1-2|13
TGTGCCAGCAGCTCGGACAGATTTTATGGCTACACCTTC
CASSSDRFYGYTF
>NA|NA|TRBV7-2|TRBJ1-1|13
TGTGCCAGCAGCCAACACCTGAACACTGAAGCTTTCTTT
CASSQHLNTEAFF
>TRBD1|NA|TRBV29-1|TRBJ1-1|13
TGCAGCGTAGAGGGGGCCGGGGGCACTGAAGCTTTCTTT
CSVEGAGGTEAFF
>NA|NA|TRBV6-5|TRBJ1-2|13
TGTGCCAGCAGGGGGACTCTGGGGGGGGGCTACACCTTC
CASRGTLGGGYTF
>NA|NA|TRBV27|TRBJ2-3|14
TGTGCCAGCAGCTTGAACAGGGTTTCAGATACGCAGTATTTT
CASSLNRVSDTQYF
>NA|once|TRBV7-9|TRBJ1-2|16
TGTGCCAGCAGCCCCCCCGGTGCAGGGACTACGTATGGCTACACCTTC
CASSPPGAGTTYGYTF